The 26 T cell receptor beta chains below come from one sample, sequenced in a study of control samples from healthy donors and cancer patients. The protocol was immunoSEQ multiplex PCR, while the TCRdb copy is restricted to in-frame clones and leaves out a portion. The data contain about 85,000 clones, roughly 91% of them singletons. The specimen was blood. The receptor source for this set is a woman aged 60-75 years in good health.

This clone was seen only once. The chain links TRBV7-2 to TRBJ2-3; D could derive from TRBD1 or TRBD2 (5 bases each). Trimming removed 0 bases at V and 3 bases at J, with 13 bases between. From germline, CDR1 is SGHTA and CDR2 FQGNSA. The CDR3 contains 16 residues. Written as DNA, the CDR3 is TGTGCCAGCAGCTTAGCGGGGCATCGAGGGACAGATACGCAGTATTTT. Amino acid sequence: CASSLAGHRGTDTQYF.

The rearrangement links TRBV18 to TRBJ1-4; D gene unclear. Germline values: CDR1 KGHSH, CDR2 LQKENI. CDR3 length: 16 amino acids. Trimming took off 1 base at V and 5 bases at J, with 14 bases between the two ends. CDR3 amino acids: CASSPRKGGGNEKLFF. CDR3 coding DNA: TGTGCCAGCTCACCACGGAAGGGTGGCGGGAATGAAAAACTGTTTTTT.

V usage is TRBV5-6 and J usage is TRBJ2-7; D unresolved. The germline CDR1 and CDR2 sequences are SGHDT and YYEEEE. There are 16 residues in the CDR3. V was shortened by 2 bases and J by 2 bases, with 17 bases between the two germline ends. CDR3 nucleotide sequence: TGTGCCAGCAGCTTTGACGGCGGCCATTGGGCCTACGAGCAGTACTTC. This sequence encodes CASSFDGGHWAYEQYF.

J is TRBJ2-3 and V is TRBV6-1; D not certain. V dropped 2 bases and J dropped 6 bases, with 3 bases sitting between them. The germline V gene has CDR1 MNHNS and CDR2 SASEGT. This CDR3 comprises 11 residues. The CDR3 bases are TGTGCCAGCAGTGAATTGGATACGCAGTATTTT. Its translation: CASSELDTQYF.

In DNA, the CDR3 is TGTGCCAGCAGCCAAGGGCGGGACACGGTATTGACGCAGTATTTT. This gives the protein CASSQGRDTVLTQYF. The V gene is TRBV3-1 (or the pseudogene TRBV3-2), the J gene TRBJ2-3; the D gene could be TRBD1 or TRBD2 (6 bases each). The CDR3 extends over 15 amino acids. CDR1 LGHDT and CDR2 YNNKEL come from the germline V gene (reference sequence). Trimming pared 1 base from V and 9 bases from J, leaving 17 bases between.

The V call is TRBV6-2 or TRBV6-3, the J call TRBJ1-6, with 10 bases fitting TRBD1. Germline V gene sequence: CDR1 MNHEY, CDR2 SVGEGT. The junction had 8 bases not matched to a gene; V was cut back by 0 bases and J by 6 bases. The CDR3 covers 18 residues. CDR3 coding DNA: TGTGCCAGCAGTTACTCGAAGGGACAGGGGAGAGGTAATTCACCCCTCCACTTT. Translation gives CASSYSKGQGRGNSPLHF.

The rearrangement uses TRBV5-1 and TRBJ1-2; TRBD1 aligns across 8 bases. Germline values: CDR1 SGHRS, CDR2 YFSETQ. With 2 bases clipped from V and 4 bases from J, the junction kept 4 bases outside the gene matches. This CDR3 has 14 residues. CDR3 residues: CASSLPDRAYGYTF. As DNA, the CDR3 is TGCGCCAGCAGCTTACCGGACAGGGCCTATGGCTACACCTTC.

Regarding this clone: Other DNA sequences within the sample encode an identical CDR3. The rearrangement links TRBV19 to TRBJ1-5; TRBD1 might be the D (5 bases). Germline V CDR1 and CDR2: LNHDA, SQIVND (reference sequence). The germline V and J ends were trimmed by 4 bases and 4 bases, with 8 bases remaining between them. The CDR3 is 13 amino acids. This CDR3 reads CASSTGFNQPQHF. The CDR3 nucleotides read TGTGCCAGTAGTACAGGGTTTAATCAGCCCCAGCATTTT. Complete variable domain (other parts from reference TRBV19 and TRBJ1-5): DGGITQSPKYLFRKEGQNVTLSCEQNLNHDAMYWYRQDPGQGLRLIYYSQIVNDFQKGDIAEGYSVSREKKESFPLTVTSAQKNPTAFYLCASSTGFNQPQHFGDGTRLSIL.

The V gene is TRBV20-1, the J gene TRBJ1-1; D gene uncertain. CDR3 length: 11 amino acids. The germline V gene has CDR1 DFQATT and CDR2 SNEGSKA (reference sequence). Trimming took off 4 bases at V and 0 bases at J, with 3 bases between the two ends. CDR3 DNA sequence: TGCAGTGCTACTGTGAACACTGAAGCTTTCTTT. Its translation is CSATVNTEAFF.

This clone was counted a single time. The gene calls are TRBV9 and TRBJ1-3; 7 bases align to TRBD1. The length of the CDR3 is 15 residues. The J segment lost 2 bases and the V segment lost 3 bases, leaving 5 bases of the junction unmatched. Germline V gene sequence: CDR1 SGDLS, CDR2 YYNGEE. DNA for the CDR3: TGTGCCAGCAGCGCAACTGACAGGGCTGGAAACACCATATATTTT. As protein: CASSATDRAGNTIYF. Full variable domain (outside the CDR3, taken from reference TRBV9 and TRBJ1-3): DSGVTQTPKHLITATGQRVTLRCSPRSGDLSVYWYQQSLDQGLQFLIQYYNGEERAKGNILERFSAQQFPDLHSELNLSSLELGDSALYFCASSATDRAGNTIYFGEGSWLTVV.

The chain combines TRBV6-5 with TRBJ1-2, with D hard to call. The germline gives CDR1 MNHEY, CDR2 SVGAGI. The CDR3 runs to 15 residues. V shed 5 bases and J shed 2 bases, with 15 bases lying between them. The CDR3 DNA reads as TGTGCCAGCAGTCCTACACCCCAGGTGAACTATGGCTACACCTTC. It is translated as CASSPTPQVNYGYTF.

V is TRBV21-1 and J is TRBJ1-1; the table's D call, TRBD1, has no DNA check behind it. TRBV21-1 is a pseudogene segment. The CDR3 consists of 15 residues. The CDR3 protein is CASSKGQARGTEAFF. The CDR3 coding sequence is TGTGCCAGCAGCAAAGGACAGGCGAGAGGCACTGAAGCTTTCTTT.

This CDR3 reads CASSPGDPYGYTF. CDR3 sequence (DNA): TGCGCCAGCAGTCCAGGGGATCCCTATGGCTACACCTTC. The chain joins TRBV23-1 to TRBJ1-2; D may be TRBD1 (6 bases). TRBV23-1 is labeled an ORF, and its function is uncertain. The ends were cut back, 4 bases at V and 4 bases at J, with 10 bases in the middle. CDR3 length equals 13 residues.

The V gene is TRBV27, the J gene TRBJ2-1, with D possibly being TRBD2 (6 bases). The V and J ends lost 8 bases and 3 bases respectively, with 20 bases between them. The CDR3 runs 16 residues. Germline values: CDR1 MNHEY, CDR2 SMNVEV (reference sequence). CDR3 in DNA: TGTGCCAGCTCCTCTGGGTTGAGTAGCGGCTACAATGAGCAGTTCTTC. Translation gives CASSSGLSSGYNEQFF.

V usage is TRBV7-9 and J usage is TRBJ1-2, with TRBD1 identical over 9 bases. CDR1 SEHNR and CDR2 FQNEAQ come from the germline V gene (reference sequence). J gave up 0 bases and V 5 bases, and 4 bases lay outside the gene matches. The CDR3 loop spans 15 amino acids. CDR3 bases: TGTGCCAGCAGCCCCGGACAGGGGCCTAACTATGGCTACACCTTC. Its protein product is CASSPGQGPNYGYTF.

V gene TRBV5-1 combines with J gene TRBJ2-7; D unresolved. The CDR3 covers 16 residues. Germline lookup yields CDR1 SGHRS and CDR2 YFSETQ. Trimming stripped 0 bases from V and 2 bases from J, with 15 bases between. CDR3 nucleotides: TGCGCCAGCAGCTTGGGCCTAACCGTAGCTCCCTACGAGCAGTACTTC. Translation: CASSLGLTVAPYEQYF.

This clone was seen more than once but under ten times. The chain recombines TRBV2 with TRBJ2-4; TRBD1 matches 7 bases. Germline CDR1 and CDR2: SNHLY and FYNNEI. The CDR3 spans 14 residues. V dropped 4 bases and J dropped 6; count of bases not matched to a gene: 6. CDR3 loop: CASSGTQGSNIQYF. CDR3 DNA sequence: TGTGCCAGCAGTGGAACACAGGGGTCAAACATTCAGTACTTC.

For the CDR3, the DNA is TGCGCCAGCAATAGTGGGACCTACGAGCAGTACTTC. Its translation is CASNSGTYEQYF. J is TRBJ2-7 and V is TRBV5-1, with D unresolved. The V end lost 6 bases, the J end lost 2 bases, and 9 bases lay between the germline ends. The germline CDR1 and CDR2 sequences are SGHRS and YFSETQ. The CDR3 runs 12 residues.

The gene calls are TRBV7-9 and TRBJ1-3; D call uncertain. Trimming removed 5 bases from V and 4 bases from J, with 12 bases in between. The length of the CDR3 is 14 residues. The V gene's germline CDR1 is SEHNR and CDR2 FQNEAQ (reference sequence). Here the CDR3 reads CASSHSEAGNTIYF. CDR3 in DNA: TGTGCCAGCAGCCACTCCGAGGCCGGAAACACCATATATTTT.

The table lists this clone with a few counts. The CDR3 sequence is CATSRDTETGELFF. The CDR3 nucleotides read TGTGCCACCAGCAGAGATACAGAAACCGGGGAGCTGTTTTTT. The chain links TRBV15 to TRBJ2-2; D unclear. Germline CDR1 is LNHNV and CDR2 is YYDKDF (reference sequence). This CDR3 spans 14 amino acids. Trimming shortened V by 0 bases and J by 5 bases, and 7 bases separated the two germline ends.

CDR3 bases: TGTGCCAGCAGCACAGGGATTCTAAGCGGGAGAGAGAACACAGATACGCAGTATTTT. Protein product: CASSTGILSGRENTDTQYF. This rearrangement joins TRBV21-1 to TRBJ2-3; the D call in the table, TRBD2, was not verified against the DNA. TRBV21-1 corresponds to a pseudogene. The CDR3 contains 19 residues.

The V gene is TRBV20-1, the J gene TRBJ1-1; D not certain. V lost 3 bases to trimming and J lost 4 bases, with 3 bases between them. The germline CDR1 and CDR2 sequences are DFQATT and SNEGSKA (reference sequence). The CDR3 has 10 residues. CDR3 residues: CSASGTEAFF. As DNA, the CDR3 is TGCAGTGCTAGCGGCACTGAAGCTTTCTTT.

The chain joins TRBV11-2 to TRBJ2-2, with TRBD2 as a possible D gene (5 bases). The CDR3 consists of 16 residues. The germline gives CDR1 SGHAT, CDR2 FQNNGV. V lost 5 bases, J lost 6 bases, and 19 bases lay in between. The CDR3 DNA reads as TGTGCCAGCAGCCATCTCGCGGGCCAGACGGCCGGGGAGCTGTTTTTT. Encoded protein: CASSHLAGQTAGELFF.

The chain has TRBV2 and TRBJ1-4; perhaps TRBD1 as D (5 bases). Per germline, CDR1 SNHLY and CDR2 FYNNEI. V lost 9 bases and J lost 3, with 17 bases in between. This CDR3 region has 15 residues. CDR3: CASAGSGLANEKLFF. CDR3 in DNA: TGTGCCAGTGCAGGGTCGGGATTAGCTAATGAAAAACTGTTTTTT.

This rearrangement joins TRBV27 to TRBJ1-5; D perhaps matches TRBD1 (6 bases). Germline V lookup: CDR1 MNHEY, CDR2 SMNVEV (reference sequence). The CDR3 consists of 14 residues. The V end was cut by 6 bases, the J end by 0 bases, with 9 bases between. In DNA form, the CDR3 reads TGTGCCAGCAGAACAGGGAATAGCAATCAGCCCCAGCATTTT. Translating it yields CASRTGNSNQPQHF.

The chain joins TRBV7-2 to TRBJ2-2; no reliable D call. Per the germline V gene, CDR1 is SGHTA and CDR2 is FQGNSA. This CDR3 has 16 residues. Trimming stripped 3 bases from V and 0 bases from J, with 11 bases between. CDR3 nucleotide sequence: TGTGCCAGCAGCTTCCTACAGACCCCGAACACCGGGGAGCTGTTTTTT. Residues: CASSFLQTPNTGELFF.